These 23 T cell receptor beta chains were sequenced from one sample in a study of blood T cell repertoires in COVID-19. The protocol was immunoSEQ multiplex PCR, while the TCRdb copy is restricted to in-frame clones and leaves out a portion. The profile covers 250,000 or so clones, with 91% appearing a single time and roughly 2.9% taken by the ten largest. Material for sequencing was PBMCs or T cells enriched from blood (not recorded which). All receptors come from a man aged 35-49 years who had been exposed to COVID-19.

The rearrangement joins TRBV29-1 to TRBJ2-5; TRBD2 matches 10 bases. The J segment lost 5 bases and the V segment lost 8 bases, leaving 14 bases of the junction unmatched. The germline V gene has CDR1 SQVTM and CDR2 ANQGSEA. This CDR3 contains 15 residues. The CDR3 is CSTGTSGIVGETQYF. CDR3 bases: TGCAGCACTGGCACTAGCGGGATCGTGGGCGAGACCCAGTACTTC.

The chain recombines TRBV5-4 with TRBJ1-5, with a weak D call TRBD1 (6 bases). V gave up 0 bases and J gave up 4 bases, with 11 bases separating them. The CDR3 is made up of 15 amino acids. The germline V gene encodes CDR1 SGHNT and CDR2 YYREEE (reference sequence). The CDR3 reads CASSLDRVWNQPQHF. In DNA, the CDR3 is TGTGCCAGCAGCTTGGACAGGGTATGGAATCAGCCCCAGCATTTT.

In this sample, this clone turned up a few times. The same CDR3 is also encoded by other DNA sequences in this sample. CDR3 sequence (DNA): TGTGCCAGCAGCCTCGGGACTAGCTCCTACGAGCAGTACTTC. It yields the protein CASSLGTSSYEQYF. This chain joins TRBV7-9 and TRBJ2-7; TRBD2 matches 8 bases. Germline CDR1 is SEHNR and CDR2 is FQNEAQ (reference sequence). CDR3 length: 14 residues. After removal of 5 bases from V and 0 bases from J, the junction contained 3 bases not matched to a gene. The whole variable domain, filled in from reference TRBV7-9 and TRBJ2-7, reads DTGVSQNPRHKITKRGQNVTFRCDPISEHNRLYWYRQTLGQGPEFLTYFQNEAQLEKSRLLSDRFSAERPKGSFSTLEIQRTEQGDSAMYLCASSLGTSSYEQYFGPGTRLTVT.

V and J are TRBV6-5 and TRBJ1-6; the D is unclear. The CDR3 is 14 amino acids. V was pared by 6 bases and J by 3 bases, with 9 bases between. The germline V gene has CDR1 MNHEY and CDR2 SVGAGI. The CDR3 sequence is CASRNKRYNSPLHF. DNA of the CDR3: TGTGCCAGCAGGAACAAACGCTATAATTCACCCCTCCACTTT.

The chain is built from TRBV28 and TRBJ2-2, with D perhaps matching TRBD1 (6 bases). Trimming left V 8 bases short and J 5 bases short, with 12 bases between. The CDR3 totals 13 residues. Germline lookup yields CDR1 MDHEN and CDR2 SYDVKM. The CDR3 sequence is CASHKGQTGELFF. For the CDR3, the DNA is TGTGCCAGCCATAAGGGACAAACCGGGGAGCTGTTTTTT.

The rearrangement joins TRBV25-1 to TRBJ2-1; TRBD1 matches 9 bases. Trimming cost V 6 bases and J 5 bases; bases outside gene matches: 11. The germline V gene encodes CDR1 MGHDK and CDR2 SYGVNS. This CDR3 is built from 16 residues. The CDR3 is CASSGWDRDEDNEQFF. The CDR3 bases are TGTGCCAGCAGCGGCTGGGACAGGGATGAGGACAATGAGCAGTTCTTC.

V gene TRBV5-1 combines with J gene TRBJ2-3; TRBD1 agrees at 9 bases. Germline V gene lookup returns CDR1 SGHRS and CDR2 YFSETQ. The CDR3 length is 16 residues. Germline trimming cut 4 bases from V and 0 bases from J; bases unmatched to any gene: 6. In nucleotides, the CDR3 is TGCGCCAGCAGCCTACCGGGACAGGGCAGCACAGATACGCAGTATTTT. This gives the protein CASSLPGQGSTDTQYF.

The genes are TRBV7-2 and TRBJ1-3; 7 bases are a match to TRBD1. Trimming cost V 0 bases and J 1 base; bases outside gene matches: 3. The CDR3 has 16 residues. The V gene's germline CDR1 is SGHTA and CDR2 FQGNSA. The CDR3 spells CASSLAGTASGNTIYF. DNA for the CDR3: TGTGCCAGCAGCTTAGCGGGGACAGCTTCTGGAAACACCATATATTTT.

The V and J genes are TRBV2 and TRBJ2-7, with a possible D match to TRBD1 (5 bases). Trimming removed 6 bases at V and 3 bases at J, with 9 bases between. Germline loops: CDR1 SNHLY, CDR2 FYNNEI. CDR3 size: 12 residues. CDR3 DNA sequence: TGTGCCAGCAGGTCAGGGTACTACGAGCAGTACTTC. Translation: CASRSGYYEQYF.

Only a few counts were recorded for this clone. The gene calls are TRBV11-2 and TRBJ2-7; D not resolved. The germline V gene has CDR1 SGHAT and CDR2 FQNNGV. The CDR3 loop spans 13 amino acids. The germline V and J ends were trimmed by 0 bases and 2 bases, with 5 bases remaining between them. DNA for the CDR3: TGTGCCAGCAGCTTAGATAGTGCCTACGAGCAGTACTTC. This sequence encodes CASSLDSAYEQYF.

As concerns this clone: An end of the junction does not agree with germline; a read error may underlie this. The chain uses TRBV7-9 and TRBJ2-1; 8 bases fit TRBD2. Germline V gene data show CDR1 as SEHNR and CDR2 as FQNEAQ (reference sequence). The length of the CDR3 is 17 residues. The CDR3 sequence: CASTLSKTSGYYNEQFF. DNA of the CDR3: TGTGCCAGCACCTTATCAAAAACTAGCGGCTACTACAATGAGCAGTTCTTC.

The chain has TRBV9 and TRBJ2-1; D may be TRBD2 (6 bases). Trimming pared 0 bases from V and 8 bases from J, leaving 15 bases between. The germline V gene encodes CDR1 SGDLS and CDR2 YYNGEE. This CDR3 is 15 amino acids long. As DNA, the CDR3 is TGTGCCAGCAGCGTAGGTGCGGGGACGGGCGATGAGCAGTTCTTC. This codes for CASSVGAGTGDEQFF.

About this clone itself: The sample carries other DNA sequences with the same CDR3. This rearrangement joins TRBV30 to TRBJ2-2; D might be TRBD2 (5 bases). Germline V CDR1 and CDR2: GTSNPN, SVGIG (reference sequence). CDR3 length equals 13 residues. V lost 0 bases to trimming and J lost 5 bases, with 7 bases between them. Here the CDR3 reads CAWSVGGTGELFF. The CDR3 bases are TGTGCCTGGAGTGTAGGAGGAACCGGGGAGCTGTTTTTT.

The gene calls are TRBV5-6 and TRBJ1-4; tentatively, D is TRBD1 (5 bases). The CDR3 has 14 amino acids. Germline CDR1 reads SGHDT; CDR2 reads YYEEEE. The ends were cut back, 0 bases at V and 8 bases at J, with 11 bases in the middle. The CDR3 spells CASSLAGLEEKLFF. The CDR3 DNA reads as TGTGCCAGCAGCTTGGCAGGGTTGGAAGAAAAACTGTTTTTT.

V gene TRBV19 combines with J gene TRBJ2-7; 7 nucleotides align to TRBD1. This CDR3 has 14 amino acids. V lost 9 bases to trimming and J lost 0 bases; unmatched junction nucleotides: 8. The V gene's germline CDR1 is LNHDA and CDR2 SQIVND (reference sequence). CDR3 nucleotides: TGTGCCAGAACCACAGGGGAACTCTCCTACGAGCAGTACTTC. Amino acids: CARTTGELSYEQYF.

The CDR3 sequence is CASSLAGFHIQYF. The DNA of the CDR3 is TGTGCCAGCAGCTTAGCGGGCTTCCACATTCAGTACTTC. The chain employs TRBV5-6 and TRBJ2-4; D is perhaps TRBD2 (6 bases). V dropped 2 bases and J dropped 8 bases, with 11 bases sitting between them. The germline CDR1 and CDR2 sequences are SGHDT and YYEEEE. The CDR3 has 13 amino acids.

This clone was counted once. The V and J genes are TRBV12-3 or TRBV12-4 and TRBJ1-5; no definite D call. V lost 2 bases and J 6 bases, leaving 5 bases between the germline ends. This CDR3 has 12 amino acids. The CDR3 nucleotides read TGTGCCAGCAGTTTATTTCGTCAGCCCCAGCATTTT. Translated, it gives CASSLFRQPQHF.

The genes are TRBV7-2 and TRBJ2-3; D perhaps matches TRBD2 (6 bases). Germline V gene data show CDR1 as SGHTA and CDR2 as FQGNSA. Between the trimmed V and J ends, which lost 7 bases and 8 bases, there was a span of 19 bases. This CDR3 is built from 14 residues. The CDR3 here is CASKPAAPGGTQYF. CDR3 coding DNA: TGTGCCAGCAAACCAGCGGCCCCCGGGGGTACGCAGTATTTT.

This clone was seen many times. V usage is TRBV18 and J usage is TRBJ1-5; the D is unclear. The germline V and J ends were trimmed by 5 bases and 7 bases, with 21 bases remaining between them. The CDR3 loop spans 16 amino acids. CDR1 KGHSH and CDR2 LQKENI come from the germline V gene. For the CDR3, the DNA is TGTGCCAGCTCATCATCCCGCGCCCGGAGAGGACAGCCCCAGCATTTT. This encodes CASSSSRARRGQPQHF.

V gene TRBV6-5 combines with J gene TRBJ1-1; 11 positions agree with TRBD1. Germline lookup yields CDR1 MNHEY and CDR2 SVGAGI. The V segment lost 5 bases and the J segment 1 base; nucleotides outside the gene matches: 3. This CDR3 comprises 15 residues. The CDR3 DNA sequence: TGTGCCAGCAGTCCCGGGACAGGGGGGAACACTGAAGCTTTCTTT. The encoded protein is CASSPGTGGNTEAFF.

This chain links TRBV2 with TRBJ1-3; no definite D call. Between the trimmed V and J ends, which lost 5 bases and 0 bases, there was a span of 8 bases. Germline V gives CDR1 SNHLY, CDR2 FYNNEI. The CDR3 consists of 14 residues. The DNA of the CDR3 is TGTGCCAGCAGTCCGGACTCCTCTGGAAACACCATATATTTT. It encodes CASSPDSSGNTIYF.

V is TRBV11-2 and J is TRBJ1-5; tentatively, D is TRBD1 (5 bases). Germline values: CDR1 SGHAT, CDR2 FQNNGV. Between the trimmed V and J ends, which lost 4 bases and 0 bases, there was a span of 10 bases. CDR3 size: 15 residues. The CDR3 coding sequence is TGTGCCAGCAGCTATACAGGTAGTAGCAATCAGCCCCAGCATTTT. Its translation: CASSYTGSSNQPQHF.

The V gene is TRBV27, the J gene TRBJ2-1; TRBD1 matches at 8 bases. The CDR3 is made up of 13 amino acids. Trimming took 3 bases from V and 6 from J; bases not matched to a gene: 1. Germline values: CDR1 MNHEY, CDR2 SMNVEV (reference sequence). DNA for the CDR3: TGTGCCAGCAGTTTGGACAGGGTCAATGAGCAGTTCTTC. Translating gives CASSLDRVNEQFF.